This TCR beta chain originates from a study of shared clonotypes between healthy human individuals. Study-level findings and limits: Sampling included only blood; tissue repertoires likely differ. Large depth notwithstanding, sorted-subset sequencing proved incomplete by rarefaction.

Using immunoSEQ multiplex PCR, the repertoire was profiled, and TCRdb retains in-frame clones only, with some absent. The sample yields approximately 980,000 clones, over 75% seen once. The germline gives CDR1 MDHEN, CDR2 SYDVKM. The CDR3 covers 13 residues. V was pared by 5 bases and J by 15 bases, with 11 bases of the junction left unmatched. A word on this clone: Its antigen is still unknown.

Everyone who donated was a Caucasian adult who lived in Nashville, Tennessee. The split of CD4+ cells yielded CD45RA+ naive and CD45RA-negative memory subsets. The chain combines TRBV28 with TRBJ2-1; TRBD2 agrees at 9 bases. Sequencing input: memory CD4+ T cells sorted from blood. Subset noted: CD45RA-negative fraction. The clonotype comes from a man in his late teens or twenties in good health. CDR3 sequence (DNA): TGTGCCAGCAGTCCGCCCCCGGGACTAGCTCCGTTCTTC. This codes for CASSPPPGLAPFF.